This T cell receptor beta chain was sequenced for a study of T cell responses to AZD1222 COVID-19 vaccine. Overall study context: Recipients boosted at about 4 weeks or about 12 weeks are pooled. Whole-study results and caveats: Elevations in Spike-specific TCR breadth and depth followed administration of two AZD1222 doses.

Per germline, CDR1 MNHEY and CDR2 SVGEGT. The germline V and J ends were trimmed by 4 bases and 8 bases, with 20 bases remaining between them. The CDR3 length is 15 residues. Points on this clone: Its antigen is unknown.

Libraries were prepared by immunoSEQ multiplex PCR; TCRdb keeps only in-frame clonotypes and omits some of them. The table has 65,000 to 85,000 clones, around four fifths seen once. The rearrangement joins TRBV6-2 or TRBV6-3 to TRBJ1-2; possibly TRBD1 for D (5 bases). This sequence originates from an adult in good health. The sequences come from peripheral blood, collected on day 0 of AZD1222 vaccination. DNA for the CDR3: TGTGCCAGCAGTTCTTGGAGAACCGGGGCCACGGGCTACACCTTC. As protein: CASSSWRTGATGYTF.